This T cell receptor (beta chain) emerged from a study of T cells in Graves' hyperthyroidism and ophthalmopathy. Amplified TCR beta CDR3 regions came from RNA transcripts. HTBI primers drove first-round RT-PCR of the TCR CDR3. TCRdb re-derived calls from the multiplex PCR reads in MiXCR, one entry per CDR3 protein. The table records about 180,000 distinct CDR3 sequences, about 17% of them present only once. The CDR3 sequence is 16 residues long. The V gene lost 7 bases and the J gene lost 6 bases, with 22 bases spanning the gap. Germline V CDR1 and CDR2: MDHEN, SYDVKM. The source is a woman in her forties or fifties with Graves' hyperthyroidism. The rearrangement links TRBV28 to TRBJ1-5; D not certain. The sequenced sample consisted of blood. This CDR3 reads CASITPGRGRGQPQHF. The CDR3 nucleotides read TGTGCCAGCATTACACCCGGGAGAGGGAGAGGTCAGCCCCAGCATTTT.